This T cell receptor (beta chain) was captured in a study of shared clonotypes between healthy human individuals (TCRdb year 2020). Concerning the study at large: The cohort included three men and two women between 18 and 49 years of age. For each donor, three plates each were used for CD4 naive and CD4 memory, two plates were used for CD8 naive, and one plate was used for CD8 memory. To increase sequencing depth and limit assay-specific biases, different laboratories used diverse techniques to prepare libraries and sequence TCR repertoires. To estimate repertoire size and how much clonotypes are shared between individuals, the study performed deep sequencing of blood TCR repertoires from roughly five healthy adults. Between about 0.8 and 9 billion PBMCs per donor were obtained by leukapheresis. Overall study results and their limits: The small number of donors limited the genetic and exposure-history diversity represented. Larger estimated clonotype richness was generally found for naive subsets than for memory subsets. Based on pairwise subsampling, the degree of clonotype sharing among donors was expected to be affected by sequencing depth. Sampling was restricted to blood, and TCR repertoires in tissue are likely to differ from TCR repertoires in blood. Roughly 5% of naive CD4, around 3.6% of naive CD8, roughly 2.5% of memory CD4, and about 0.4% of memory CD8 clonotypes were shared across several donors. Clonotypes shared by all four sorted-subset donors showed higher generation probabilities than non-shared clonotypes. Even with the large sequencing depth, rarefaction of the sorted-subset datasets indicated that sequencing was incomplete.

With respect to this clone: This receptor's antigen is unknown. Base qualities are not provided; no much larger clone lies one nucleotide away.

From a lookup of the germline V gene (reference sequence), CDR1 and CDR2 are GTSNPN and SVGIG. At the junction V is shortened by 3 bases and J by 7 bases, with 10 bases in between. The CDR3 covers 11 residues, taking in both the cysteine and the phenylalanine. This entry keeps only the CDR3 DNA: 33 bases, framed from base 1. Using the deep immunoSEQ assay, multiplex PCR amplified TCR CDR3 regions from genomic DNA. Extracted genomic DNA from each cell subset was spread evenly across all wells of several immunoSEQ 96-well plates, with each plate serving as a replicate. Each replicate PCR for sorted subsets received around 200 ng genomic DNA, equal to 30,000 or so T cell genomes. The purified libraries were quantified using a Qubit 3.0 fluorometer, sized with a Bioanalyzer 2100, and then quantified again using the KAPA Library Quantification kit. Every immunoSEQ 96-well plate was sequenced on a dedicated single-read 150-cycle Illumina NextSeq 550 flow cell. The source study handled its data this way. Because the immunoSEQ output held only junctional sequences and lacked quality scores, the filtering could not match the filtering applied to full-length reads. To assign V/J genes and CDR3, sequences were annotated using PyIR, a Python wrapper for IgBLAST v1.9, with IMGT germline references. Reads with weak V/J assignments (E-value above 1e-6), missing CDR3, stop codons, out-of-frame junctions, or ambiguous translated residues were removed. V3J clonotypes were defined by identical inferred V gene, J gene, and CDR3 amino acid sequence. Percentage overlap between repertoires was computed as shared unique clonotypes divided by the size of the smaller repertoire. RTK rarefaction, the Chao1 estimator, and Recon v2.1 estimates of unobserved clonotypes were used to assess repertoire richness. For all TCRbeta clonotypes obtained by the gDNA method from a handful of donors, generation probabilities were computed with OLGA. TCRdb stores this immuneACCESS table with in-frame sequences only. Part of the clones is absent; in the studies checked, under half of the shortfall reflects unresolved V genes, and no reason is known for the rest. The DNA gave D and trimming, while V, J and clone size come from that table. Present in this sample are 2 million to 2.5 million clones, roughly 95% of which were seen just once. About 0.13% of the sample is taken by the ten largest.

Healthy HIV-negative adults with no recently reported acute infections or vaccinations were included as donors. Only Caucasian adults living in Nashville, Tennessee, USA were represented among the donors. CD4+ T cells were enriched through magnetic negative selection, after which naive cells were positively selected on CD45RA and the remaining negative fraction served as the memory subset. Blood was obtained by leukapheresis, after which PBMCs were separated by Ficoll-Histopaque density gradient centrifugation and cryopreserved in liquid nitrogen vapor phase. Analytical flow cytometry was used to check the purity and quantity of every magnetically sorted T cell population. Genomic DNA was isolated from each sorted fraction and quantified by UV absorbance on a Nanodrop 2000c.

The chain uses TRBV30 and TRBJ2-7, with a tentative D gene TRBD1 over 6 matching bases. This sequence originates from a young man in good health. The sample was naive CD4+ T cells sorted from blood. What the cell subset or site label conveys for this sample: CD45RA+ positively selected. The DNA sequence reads TGTGCCTGGAGCCACAGGGATGAGCAGTACTTC. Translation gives CAWSHRDEQYF.